These 8 T cell receptor beta chains share one sample of origin, sequenced in a study of T cells in Graves' hyperthyroidism and ophthalmopathy. RNA transcripts yielded amplified TCR beta CDR3 regions. During a first-round RT-PCR of the TCR CDR3, the HTBI primer set was used. In TCRdb, the multiplex PCR reads were re-called with MiXCR into one record per CDR3 protein. The sample has hundreds of thousands of distinct CDR3 sequences, around 22% seen once. Source material: blood. The source is a woman between 25 and 40 years old with Graves' ophthalmopathy.

This clonotype came up many times. The rearrangement joins TRBV6-2 or TRBV6-3 to TRBJ2-7, with D tentatively TRBD2 (6 bases). The ends were cut back, 6 bases at V and 0 bases at J, with 18 bases in the middle. This CDR3 is 16 amino acids long. Germline V gene data show CDR1 as MNHEY and CDR2 as SVGEGT. CDR3 loop: CASSPGRRASSYEQYF. As DNA, the CDR3 is TGTGCCAGCAGCCCCGGGCGGAGGGCCAGCTCCTACGAGCAGTACTTC.

This clonotype was counted ten times or more. The gene calls are TRBV18 and TRBJ2-5; D ambiguous. The CDR3 is made up of 12 amino acids. Germline CDR1 reads KGHSH; CDR2 reads LQKENI. Trimming took 2 bases from V and 5 from J, leaving 6 bases between them. CDR3 DNA sequence: TGTGCCAGCTCACCAGAGATCGAGACCCAGTACTTC. Translated, it gives CASSPEIETQYF.

The count of this clonotype is one. This CDR3 is CASSERTGSAGNTIYF. The CDR3 DNA reads as TGTGCCAGCAGTGAGCGGACAGGGAGTGCTGGAAACACCATATATTTT. J is TRBJ1-3 and V is TRBV6-1; 8 bases align to TRBD1. CDR1 and CDR2 (germline): MNHNS, SASEGT. This CDR3 contains 16 residues. Trimming at V came to 3 bases and at J to 2 bases, leaving 6 bases not matched to a gene.

This clonotype was recorded at least ten times. The chain couples TRBV20-1 to TRBJ1-2; D may be TRBD1 (5 bases). Germline V gene sequence: CDR1 DFQATT, CDR2 SNEGSKA (reference sequence). CDR3 length equals 13 residues. Trimming removed 3 bases at V and 7 bases at J, with 15 bases between. The CDR3, as DNA: TGCAGTGCTAGGTCCCGGCACCAGGGTGGCTACACCTTC. Its translation: CSARSRHQGGYTF.

The chain is built from TRBV28 and TRBJ1-1; a weak D match, TRBD1 (6 bases). The CDR3 runs to 15 residues. The ends were cut back, 5 bases at V and 5 bases at J, with 18 bases in the middle. CDR1 is MDHEN and CDR2 is SYDVKM in the germline V gene. Here the CDR3 reads CASSPPHKGGTEAFF. CDR3 nucleotides: TGTGCCAGCAGTCCCCCGCACAAGGGGGGGACTGAAGCTTTCTTT.

This clonotype was found many times. V and J are TRBV6-5 and TRBJ1-3, with D tentatively TRBD1 (6 bases). The CDR3 contains 15 residues. Germline assignment: CDR1 MNHEY and CDR2 SVGAGI. V lost 0 bases, J lost 4 bases, and 10 bases lay in between. CDR3 coding DNA: TGTGCCAGCAGTTACTCGGGGACACCCGGAAACACCATATATTTT. Protein sequence: CASSYSGTPGNTIYF.

The chain recombines TRBV12-3 or TRBV12-4 with TRBJ1-5, with a weak D call TRBD1 (5 bases). The CDR3 has 17 residues. Trimming removed 4 bases at V and 2 bases at J, with 18 bases between. The CDR3: CASSWGRSDGGNQPQHF. In nucleotides, the CDR3 is TGTGCCAGCAGTTGGGGCAGGTCTGACGGCGGCAATCAGCCCCAGCATTTT.

This clonotype has ten or more counts. The chain employs TRBV20-1 and TRBJ2-2, with 8 bases lining up with TRBD1. This CDR3 has 15 amino acids. Germline loops: CDR1 DFQATT, CDR2 SNEGSKA (reference sequence). The V segment lost 0 bases and the J segment 4 bases; nucleotides outside the gene matches: 4. CDR3: CSARERQGSTGELFF. The DNA of the CDR3 is TGCAGTGCTAGAGAAAGACAGGGGAGCACCGGGGAGCTGTTTTTT.